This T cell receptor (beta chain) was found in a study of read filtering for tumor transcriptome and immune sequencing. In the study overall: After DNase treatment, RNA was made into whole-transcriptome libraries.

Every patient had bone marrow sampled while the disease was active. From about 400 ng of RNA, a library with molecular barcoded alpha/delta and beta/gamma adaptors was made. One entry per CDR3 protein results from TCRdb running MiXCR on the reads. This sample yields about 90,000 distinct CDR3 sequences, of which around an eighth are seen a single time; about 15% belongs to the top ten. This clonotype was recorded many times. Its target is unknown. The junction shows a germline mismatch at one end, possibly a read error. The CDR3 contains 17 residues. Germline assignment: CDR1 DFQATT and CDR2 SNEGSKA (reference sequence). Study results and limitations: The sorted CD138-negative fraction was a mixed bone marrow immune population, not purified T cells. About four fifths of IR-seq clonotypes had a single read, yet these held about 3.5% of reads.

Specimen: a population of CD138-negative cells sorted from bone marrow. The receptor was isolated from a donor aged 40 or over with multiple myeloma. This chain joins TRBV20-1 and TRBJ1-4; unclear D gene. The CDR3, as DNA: TGCAGTGCTACACCCCGGGGAGGTGGTGATAAGAATGAAAAACGGTTTTTT. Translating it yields CSATPRGGGDKNEKRFF.